Below are 3 T cell receptor beta chains sequenced from a single sample in a study of T cell changes during pregnancy in multiple sclerosis. TCRdb's table, derived via immunoSEQ multiplex PCR, lists solely in-frame clones and lacks some. This sample has under 40,000 clones, with almost 90% found just once. Sample: CD8+ T cells from peripheral blood mononuclear cells, taken after pregnancy. Receptors were obtained from a female donor with multiple sclerosis, enrolled in a pregnancy study.

This chain links TRBV6-1 with TRBJ2-2; 7 bases map to TRBD1. This CDR3 spans 14 amino acids. Germline V gives CDR1 MNHNS, CDR2 SASEGT. J gave up 5 bases and V 4 bases, and 4 bases lay outside the gene matches. The CDR3 loop reads CASSADRATGELFF. CDR3 nucleotides: TGTGCCAGCAGTGCCGACAGGGCGACCGGGGAGCTGTTTTTT.

This sequence joins TRBV7-9 and TRBJ2-1; no reliable D call. Germline V lookup: CDR1 SEHNR, CDR2 FQNEAQ (reference sequence). Trimming left V 5 bases short and J 7 bases short, with 6 bases between. The CDR3 extends over 11 amino acids. In DNA, the CDR3 is TGTGCCAGCAGCCATGTGAATGAGCAGTTCTTC. It encodes CASSHVNEQFF.

This clone occurred once. This sequence joins TRBV27 and TRBJ1-3; TRBD1 agrees at 8 bases. Germline CDR1 reads MNHEY; CDR2 reads SMNVEV (reference sequence). V lost 5 bases and J lost 5; bases outside the gene matches: 5. This CDR3 has 14 residues. CDR3: CASSRGQGRNTIYF. As DNA, the CDR3 is TGTGCCAGCAGTCGAGGACAGGGAAGAAACACCATATATTTT.